The TCR beta chain described here comes from a study of stem cell transplantation in POMP-related autoinflammatory disease (TCRdb year 2021). With respect to the entire study: According to the study's hypothesis, the TRB repertoire gets skewed because defective thymoproteasomes impair MHC class I-dependent CD8+ T-cell differentiation and positive selection. Before transplant, CD4+ naive T-cell skewing, low CD8+ T-cell proportions, and reduced T-cell cytokine secretion were observed in patients. After transplant, DNA chimerism analysis showed 100% donor engraftment of neutrophils and platelets through one year. To find out how POMP deficiency affects T-cell receptor beta repertoire diversity and CDR3 characteristics, high-throughput TRB sequencing was used. The study at large found these results: PRAID patients trended toward lower TRB diversity and higher clonality across all analyzed T-cell subsets. A restricted number of unique TRB V-J gene pairings was observed in PRAID patients. Statistical significance for the trend toward lower diversity and increased clonality in PRAID patients was reached only for regulatory T cells.

The sample's time point label, in plain terms: after hematopoietic stem cell transplant. PRAID was marked by prominent immunodeficiency together with autoinflammation. Before TRB sequencing, the T-cell subsets, namely conventional T cells, CD8+ T cells, regulatory T cells, and T follicular helper cells, were sorted. Library construction relied on the immunoSEQ multiplex PCR assay. The authors' pipeline ran thus. Shannon entropy, which accounts for clonal size distribution, was used to quantify repertoire diversity. The Gini-Simpson index (Simpson_1-D) served as the measure of how unequally clonotypes were distributed. As stored in TCRdb, this immuneACCESS dataset retains in-frame rearrangements with V and J assigned. A fraction of the clones does not appear; measured against another copy, unresolved V genes explain less than half of the discrepancy, and the remainder lacks a known reason. V and J calls and clone size are given by that table; D and trimming were obtained from the DNA. This sample holds roughly 70,000 clones; approximately 91% were observed only once. The top ten constitute around 0.66% of the sample.

Remarks on this clone: This receptor's antigen is unknown. The input lacks base qualities; no much larger clone sits a single base away.

Ends trimmed: V by 9 bases, J by 7 bases; bases unmatched to a gene: 6. According to the germline V gene, CDR1 reads ENHRY and CDR2 reads SYGVKD. The CDR3 spans 12 residues, from the cysteine through the phenylalanine. Kept here is only the CDR3 DNA, which spans 36 bases and is read in frame from base 1. This TCR was recovered from a human patient with POMP-related autoinflammation and immune dysregulation (PRAID). Following transplantation, part of the T cell population may be supplied by the graft donor rather than the patient. The specimen comprised CD4+ T cells from PBMCs, sampled after stem cell transplantation. The V gene is TRBV10-3 and the J gene is TRBJ1-5; TRBD1 agrees with 7 junctional bases. The CDR3 sequence is CAMNSQGQPQHF. In nucleotides, the sequence is TGTGCCATGAATTCACAGGGGCAGCCCCAGCATTTT.